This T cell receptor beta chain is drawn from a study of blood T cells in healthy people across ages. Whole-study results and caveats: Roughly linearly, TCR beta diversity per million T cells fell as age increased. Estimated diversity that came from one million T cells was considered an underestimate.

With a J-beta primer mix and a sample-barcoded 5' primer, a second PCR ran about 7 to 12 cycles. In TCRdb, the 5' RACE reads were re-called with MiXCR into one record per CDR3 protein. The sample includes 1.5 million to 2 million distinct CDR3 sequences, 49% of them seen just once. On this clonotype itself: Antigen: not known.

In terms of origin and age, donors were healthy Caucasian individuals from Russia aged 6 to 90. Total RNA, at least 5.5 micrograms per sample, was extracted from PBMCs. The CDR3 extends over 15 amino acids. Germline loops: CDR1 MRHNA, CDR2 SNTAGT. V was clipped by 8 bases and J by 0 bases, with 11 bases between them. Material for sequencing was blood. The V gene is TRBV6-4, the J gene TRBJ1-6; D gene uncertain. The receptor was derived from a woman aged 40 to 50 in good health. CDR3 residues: CASALEGSYNSPLHF. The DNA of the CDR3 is TGTGCCAGCGCTCTCGAGGGCTCCTATAATTCACCCCTCCACTTT.